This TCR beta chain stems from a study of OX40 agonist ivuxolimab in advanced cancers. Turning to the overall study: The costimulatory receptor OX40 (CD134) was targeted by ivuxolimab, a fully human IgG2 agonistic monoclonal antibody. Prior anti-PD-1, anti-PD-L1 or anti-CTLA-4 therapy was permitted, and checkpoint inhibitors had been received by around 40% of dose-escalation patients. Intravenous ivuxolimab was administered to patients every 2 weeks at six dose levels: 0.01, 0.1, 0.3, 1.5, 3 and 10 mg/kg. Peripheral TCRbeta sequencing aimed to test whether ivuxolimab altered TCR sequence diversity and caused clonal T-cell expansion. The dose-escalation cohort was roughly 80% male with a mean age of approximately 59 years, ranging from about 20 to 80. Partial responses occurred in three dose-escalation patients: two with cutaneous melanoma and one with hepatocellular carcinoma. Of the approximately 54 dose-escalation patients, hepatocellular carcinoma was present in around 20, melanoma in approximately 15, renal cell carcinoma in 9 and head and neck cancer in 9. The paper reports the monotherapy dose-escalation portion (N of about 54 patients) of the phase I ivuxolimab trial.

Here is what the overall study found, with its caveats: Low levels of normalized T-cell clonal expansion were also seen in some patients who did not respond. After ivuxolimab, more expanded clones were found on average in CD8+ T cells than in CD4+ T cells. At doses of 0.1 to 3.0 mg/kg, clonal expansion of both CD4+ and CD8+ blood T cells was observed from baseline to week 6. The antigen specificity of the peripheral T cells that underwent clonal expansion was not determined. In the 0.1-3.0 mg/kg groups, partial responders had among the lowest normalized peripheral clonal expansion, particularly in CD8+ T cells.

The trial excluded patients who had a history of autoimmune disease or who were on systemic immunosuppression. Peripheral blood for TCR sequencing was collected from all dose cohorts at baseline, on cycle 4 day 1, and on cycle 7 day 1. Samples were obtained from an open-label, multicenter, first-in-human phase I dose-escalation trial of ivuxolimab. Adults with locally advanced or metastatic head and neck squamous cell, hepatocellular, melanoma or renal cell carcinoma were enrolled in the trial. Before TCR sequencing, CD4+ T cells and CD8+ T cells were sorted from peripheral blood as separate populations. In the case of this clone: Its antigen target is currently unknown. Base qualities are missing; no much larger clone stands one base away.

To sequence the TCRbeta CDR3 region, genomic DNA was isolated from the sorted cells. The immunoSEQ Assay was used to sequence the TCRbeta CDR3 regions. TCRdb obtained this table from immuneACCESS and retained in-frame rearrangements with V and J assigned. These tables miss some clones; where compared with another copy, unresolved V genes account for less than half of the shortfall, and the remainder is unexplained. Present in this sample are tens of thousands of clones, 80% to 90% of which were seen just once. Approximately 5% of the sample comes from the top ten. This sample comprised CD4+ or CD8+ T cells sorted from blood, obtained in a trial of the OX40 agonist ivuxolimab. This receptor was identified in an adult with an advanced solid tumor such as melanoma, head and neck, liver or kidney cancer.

The CDR3 protein sequence reads: CASTDRPGRNQPQHF. The DNA sequence is TGTGCCAGCACAGACCGCCCGGGGCGCAATCAGCCCCAGCATTTT. The V and J genes are TRBV7-8 and TRBJ1-5; the D gene is perhaps TRBD1, from 5 matching bases. A distance of 15 bases separates the germline ends of V and J, which lose 7 bases and 2 bases respectively. The CDR3 covers 15 residues, taking in both the cysteine and the phenylalanine. Only the CDR3 portion is preserved as DNA: 45 bases, with reading frame beginning at the first base. CDR1 and CDR2 (SGHVS, FQNEAQ) derive from the germline V gene.